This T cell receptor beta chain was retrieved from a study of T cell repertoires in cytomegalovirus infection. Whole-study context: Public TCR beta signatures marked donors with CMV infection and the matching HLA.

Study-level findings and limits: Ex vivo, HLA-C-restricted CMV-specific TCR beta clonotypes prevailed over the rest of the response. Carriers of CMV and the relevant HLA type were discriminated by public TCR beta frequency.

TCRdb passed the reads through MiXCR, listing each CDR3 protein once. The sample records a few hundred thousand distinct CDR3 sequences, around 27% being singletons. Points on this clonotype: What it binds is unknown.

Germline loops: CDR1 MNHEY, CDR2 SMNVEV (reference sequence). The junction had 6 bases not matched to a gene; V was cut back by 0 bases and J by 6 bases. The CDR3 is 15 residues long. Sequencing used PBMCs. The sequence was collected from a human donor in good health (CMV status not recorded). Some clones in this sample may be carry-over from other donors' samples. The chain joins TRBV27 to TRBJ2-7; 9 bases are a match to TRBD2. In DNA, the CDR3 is TGTGCCAGCAGTTTATCCCAAACTAGCGGGTTCGAGCAGTACTTC. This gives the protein CASSLSQTSGFEQYF.